The 15 T cell receptor beta chains below come from one sample, sequenced in a study of cytomegalovirus exposure and HLA in healthy donors. Profiled with immunoSEQ multiplex PCR; TCRdb holds only in-frame clones, not every one. The sample carries 100,000 to 150,000 clones, 85% to 90% recorded once. Input material: PBMCs. These receptors all come from a woman aged 18-35 years in good health and CMV-seronegative.

J is TRBJ1-1 and V is TRBV9; D ambiguous. The CDR3 is 13 amino acids. Germline CDR1 and CDR2: SGDLS and YYNGEE. With 0 bases removed from V and 5 bases from J, the gap between germline ends came to 8 bases. Here the CDR3 reads CASSVGPGTEAFF. CDR3 coding DNA: TGTGCCAGCAGCGTAGGGCCGGGGACTGAAGCTTTCTTT.

This clone was found a few times. The chain joins TRBV27 to TRBJ1-5; 7 bases line up with TRBD1. J lost 7 bases, V lost 2 bases, and 8 bases had no gene match. Germline V gene lookup returns CDR1 MNHEY and CDR2 SMNVEV (reference sequence). The length of the CDR3 is 15 residues. CDR3 in amino acids: CASSLVRGGAQPQHF. For the CDR3, the DNA is TGTGCCAGCAGTTTAGTAAGAGGGGGCGCCCAGCCCCAGCATTTT.

The CDR3 sequence: CASSYPGYTGELFF. CDR3 DNA sequence: TGTGCCAGCAGTTATCCAGGCTACACCGGGGAGCTGTTTTTT. The chain recombines TRBV6-5 with TRBJ2-2; D remains ambiguous. The CDR3 totals 14 residues. The ends were cut back, 3 bases at V and 3 bases at J, with 8 bases in the middle. In germline, CDR1 is MNHEY, CDR2 SVGAGI.

J is TRBJ1-3 and V is TRBV5-6; D unresolved. Trimming took off 7 bases at V and 0 bases at J, with 8 bases between the two ends. Germline V gene data show CDR1 as SGHDT and CDR2 as YYEEEE. The CDR3 extends over 13 amino acids. This CDR3 reads CASGRLSGNTIYF. The CDR3 bases are TGTGCCAGCGGTCGACTCTCTGGAAACACCATATATTTT.

V usage is TRBV4-3 and J usage is TRBJ2-2; 9 positions match TRBD2. The junction had 5 bases not matched to a gene; V was cut back by 3 bases and J by 6 bases. Germline CDR1 and CDR2: LGHNA and YSLEER. CDR3 length equals 15 residues. The CDR3 DNA sequence: TGCGCCAGCAGCCAGGCGGGAGGGTGGCCCGGGGAGCTGTTTTTT. Amino acids: CASSQAGGWPGELFF.

This chain uses TRBV25-1 with TRBJ2-3, with 9 bases aligning to TRBD2. The CDR3 totals 13 residues. J gave up 6 bases and V 3 bases, and 1 base lay outside the gene matches. CDR1 MGHDK and CDR2 SYGVNS come from the germline V gene. The CDR3 sequence: CASSETSGDTQYF. In nucleotides, the CDR3 is TGTGCCAGCAGTGAGACTAGCGGCGATACGCAGTATTTT.

The chain combines TRBV28 with TRBJ2-1; no definite D call. Germline assignment: CDR1 MDHEN and CDR2 SYDVKM. With 1 base removed from V and 6 bases from J, the gap between germline ends came to 7 bases. The length of the CDR3 is 13 residues. CDR3 DNA sequence: TGTGCCAGCAGTTTATCAGTCCGCAATGAGCAGTTCTTC. This translates into CASSLSVRNEQFF.

This clone was detected once. Here the CDR3 DNA reads TGTGCCAGCAGTTTTCCCTCGGCAGGGGGCGAGGAAGAGACCCAGTACTTC. Amino acids: CASSFPSAGGEEETQYF. The chain is built from TRBV28 and TRBJ2-5; 8 nucleotides agree with TRBD1. The germline V gene encodes CDR1 MDHEN and CDR2 SYDVKM. This CDR3 region has 17 residues. V was clipped by 3 bases and J by 3 bases; unmatched bases: 12.

The rearrangement joins TRBV6-1 to TRBJ1-1; D gene unclear. CDR3 length equals 12 residues. Per the germline V gene, CDR1 is MNHNS and CDR2 is SASEGT. V lost 8 bases to trimming and J lost 1 base, with 8 bases between them. The DNA for the CDR3 is TGTGCCAGCGGAGGAGGGAACACTGAAGCTTTCTTT. It specifies CASGGGNTEAFF.

The V call is TRBV2, the J call TRBJ1-4; D possibly corresponds to TRBD1 (5 bases). This CDR3 comprises 16 residues. The V end lost 5 bases, the J end lost 0 bases, and 13 bases lay between the germline ends. Germline V gives CDR1 SNHLY, CDR2 FYNNEI. Here the CDR3 DNA reads TGTGCCAGCAGTTCAACAGGAACCACAACTAATGAAAAACTGTTTTTT. It translates to CASSSTGTTTNEKLFF.

V and J are TRBV19 and TRBJ2-1, with D possibly matching TRBD2 (5 bases). This CDR3 contains 15 residues. The germline V and J ends were trimmed by 5 bases and 0 bases, with 11 bases remaining between them. Germline V lookup: CDR1 LNHDA, CDR2 SQIVND (reference sequence). The CDR3 protein is CASSFGLGSYNEQFF. In nucleotides, the CDR3 is TGTGCCAGTAGTTTCGGACTGGGCTCCTACAATGAGCAGTTCTTC. The full variable domain, with the rest looked up from reference TRBV19 and TRBJ2-1, is DGGITQSPKYLFRKEGQNVTLSCEQNLNHDAMYWYRQDPGQGLRLIYYSQIVNDFQKGDIAEGYSVSREKKESFPLTVTSAQKNPTAFYLCASSFGLGSYNEQFFGPGTRLTVL.

This rearrangement joins TRBV30 to TRBJ2-2; D is perhaps TRBD2 (6 bases). The ends were cut back, 3 bases at V and 0 bases at J, with 11 bases in the middle. The CDR3 totals 15 residues. CDR1 and CDR2 from the germline V gene are GTSNPN and SVGIG (reference sequence). CDR3 amino acids: CAWRGLDANTGELFF. The CDR3 coding sequence is TGTGCCTGGAGGGGACTTGACGCGAACACCGGGGAGCTGTTTTTT.

CDR3 DNA sequence: TGCGCCAGCAGCCAAGAGCGGCCGGCGGGGGCCCCCTATGGCTACACCTTC. This translates into CASSQERPAGAPYGYTF. The chain has TRBV4-3 and TRBJ1-2, with D maybe TRBD1 (6 bases). There are 17 residues in the CDR3. Germline V gives CDR1 LGHNA, CDR2 YSLEER. Trimming shortened V by 0 bases and J by 4 bases, and 18 bases separated the two germline ends.

The rearrangement links TRBV28 to TRBJ1-4; TRBD1 matches at 7 bases. The CDR3 is 14 amino acids. The germline V gene has CDR1 MDHEN and CDR2 SYDVKM. The J segment lost 4 bases and the V segment lost 11 bases, leaving 10 bases of the junction unmatched. CDR3: CAGSSGQSNEKLFF. The DNA for the CDR3 is TGTGCCGGGTCATCGGGACAGAGTAATGAAAAACTGTTTTTT. The whole variable domain, filled in from reference TRBV28 and TRBJ1-4, reads DVKVTQSSRYLVKRTGEKVFLECVQDMDHENMFWYRQDPGLGLRLIYFSYDVKMKEKGDIPEGYSVSREKKERFSLILESASTNQTSMYLCAGSSGQSNEKLFFGSGTQLSVL.

The gene calls are TRBV5-6 and TRBJ1-2, with D maybe TRBD1 (5 bases). Between the trimmed V and J ends, which lost 4 bases and 4 bases, there was a span of 11 bases. The CDR3 spans 13 residues. Germline lookup yields CDR1 SGHDT and CDR2 YYEEEE. CDR3: CASSPDSFYGYTF. CDR3 nucleotides: TGTGCCAGCAGCCCCGACAGTTTCTATGGCTACACCTTC.